Following are 25 T cell receptor beta chains from one sample sequenced in a study of blood T cell repertoires in COVID-19. The protocol was immunoSEQ multiplex PCR, while the TCRdb copy is restricted to in-frame clones and leaves out a portion. The sample consists of fewer than 200,000 clones, about 78% of them appearing once. The sample was PBMCs or T cells enriched from blood (not recorded which). All receptors derive from a woman aged 45-65 years who had recovered from COVID-19.

The rearrangement links TRBV18 to TRBJ2-3, with D possibly TRBD1 on 5 matching bases. The germline V gene encodes CDR1 KGHSH and CDR2 LQKENI. The CDR3 totals 13 residues. V dropped 5 bases and J dropped 6 bases, with 12 bases sitting between them. This CDR3 is CASSTSSGDTQYF. CDR3 coding DNA: TGTGCCAGCTCAACCAGTTCAGGGGATACGCAGTATTTT. Filled out from reference TRBV18 and TRBJ2-3, the complete variable domain reads NAGVMQNPRHLVRRRGQEARLRCSPMKGHSHVYWYRQLPEEGLKFMVYLQKENIIDESGMPKERFSAEFPKEGPSILRIQQVVRGDSAAYFCASSTSSGDTQYFGPGTRLTVL.

This clone was recorded only once. The rearrangement links TRBV6-1 to TRBJ1-1, with D tentatively TRBD1 (5 bases). This CDR3 region has 16 residues. V was pared by 4 bases and J by 7 bases, with 22 bases between. Germline V CDR1 and CDR2: MNHNS, SASEGT. The DNA for the CDR3 is TGTGCCAGCAGTGCACCGTCGTCCCAAGGACAAGTTGAAGCTTTCTTT. This codes for CASSAPSSQGQVEAFF.

V is TRBV24-1 and J is TRBJ2-1, with D perhaps TRBD1 (5 bases). Germline CDR1 and CDR2: KGHDR and SFDVKD. The V end was cut by 5 bases, the J end by 2 bases, with 12 bases between. The length of the CDR3 is 15 residues. CDR3 in DNA: TGTGCCACCAGTGGGGGCCAGGTTCCCTACAATGAGCAGTTCTTC. It encodes CATSGGQVPYNEQFF.

The rearrangement links TRBV5-1 to TRBJ2-3; possibly TRBD2 for D (7 bases). V lost 4 bases and J lost 6, with 12 bases in between. The CDR3 consists of 13 residues. In germline, CDR1 is SGHRS, CDR2 YFSETQ. This chain's CDR3 is CASSPGGGDTQYF. The CDR3 coding sequence is TGCGCCAGCAGCCCGGGGGGCGGGGATACGCAGTATTTT. The variable domain in full, with the rest retrieved from reference TRBV5-1 and TRBJ2-3, is KAGVTQTPRYLIKTRGQQVTLSCSPISGHRSVSWYQQTPGQGLQFLFEYFSETQRNKGNFPGRFSGRQFSNSRSEMNVSTLELGDSALYLCASSPGGGDTQYFGPGTRLTVL.

This chain connects TRBV9 to TRBJ1-1; tentatively, D is TRBD1 (6 bases). Trimming stripped 4 bases from V and 3 bases from J, with 16 bases between. CDR3 length equals 15 residues. The germline V gene has CDR1 SGDLS and CDR2 YYNGEE. The DNA for the CDR3 is TGTGCCAGCAGCCCCCGGGGGGGGCATGACACTGAAGCTTTCTTT. This encodes CASSPRGGHDTEAFF.

The V call is TRBV5-8, the J call TRBJ2-7, with 7 bases lining up with TRBD1. J gave up 2 bases and V 6 bases, and 14 bases lay outside the gene matches. The germline gives CDR1 SGHTS, CDR2 YDEGEE. The CDR3 consists of 16 residues. The CDR3 sequence: CASTNRVGQGAYEQYF. CDR3 sequence (DNA): TGTGCCAGCACCAATCGAGTGGGGCAGGGGGCCTACGAGCAGTACTTC.

This clone was detected many times. The CDR3 DNA is TGTGCCAGCAGTGAACTAGCGGGAGGCTACAATGAGCAGTTCTTC. It specifies CASSELAGGYNEQFF. The chain is built from TRBV6-1 and TRBJ2-1; 11 positions match TRBD2. CDR3 length equals 15 residues. Per the germline V gene, CDR1 is MNHNS and CDR2 is SASEGT. V trimming: 2 bases; J trimming: 3 bases; junction bases outside the gene matches: 0.

This clone was seen a few times. The rearrangement links TRBV28 to TRBJ1-1, with D uncertain. The V gene lost 9 bases and the J gene lost 4 bases, with 12 bases spanning the gap. The CDR3 has 12 residues. Germline V gene lookup returns CDR1 MDHEN and CDR2 SYDVKM. The CDR3 sequence is CASLTPGTEAFF. CDR3 DNA: TGTGCCAGTCTTACGCCAGGCACTGAAGCTTTCTTT. The full variable domain, with the rest looked up from reference TRBV28 and TRBJ1-1, is DVKVTQSSRYLVKRTGEKVFLECVQDMDHENMFWYRQDPGLGLRLIYFSYDVKMKEKGDIPEGYSVSREKKERFSLILESASTNQTSMYLCASLTPGTEAFFGQGTRLTVV.

The CDR3 sequence is CASSLDFRTGDNGYTF. In DNA, the CDR3 is TGTGCCAGCAGCTTGGACTTCAGGACAGGCGATAATGGCTACACCTTC. This chain connects TRBV7-9 to TRBJ1-2; 7 bases fit TRBD1. The CDR3 totals 16 residues. With V trimmed by 3 bases and J by 6 bases, 13 bases remained unmatched. Germline CDR1 is SEHNR and CDR2 is FQNEAQ (reference sequence).

The table lists this clone with a few counts. The genes are TRBV3-1 (or the pseudogene TRBV3-2) and TRBJ2-5, with D possibly being TRBD1 (6 bases). The germline V gene has CDR1 LGHDT and CDR2 YNNKEL (reference sequence). The V end lost 6 bases, the J end lost 2 bases, and 10 bases lay between the germline ends. The CDR3 consists of 13 residues. The CDR3, as DNA: TGTGCCAGCAGTCCGACAGGTCAAGAGACCCAGTACTTC. This sequence encodes CASSPTGQETQYF.

J is TRBJ2-7 and V is TRBV10-3, with TRBD2 matching 15 bases. J lost 6 bases, V lost 3 bases, and 6 bases had no gene match. The CDR3 is 16 amino acids. Germline V CDR1 and CDR2: ENHRY, SYGVKD. CDR3 sequence reads: CAISDPGTSGRTEQYF. The CDR3 DNA sequence: TGTGCCATCAGTGATCCCGGGACTAGCGGGAGGACCGAGCAGTACTTC.

V usage is TRBV4-2 and J usage is TRBJ1-1; TRBD1 is a possible D gene (6 bases). Trimming left V 3 bases short and J 3 bases short, with 11 bases between. The CDR3 is 14 residues long. The germline CDR1 and CDR2 sequences are LGHNA and YNFKEQ. The CDR3: CASSQQYRDTEAFF. The CDR3 nucleotides read TGTGCCAGCAGCCAGCAGTACAGGGACACTGAAGCTTTCTTT.

The gene calls are TRBV20-1 and TRBJ1-1; D unclear. Germline V CDR1 and CDR2: DFQATT, SNEGSKA (reference sequence). The CDR3 is made up of 12 amino acids. V lost 3 bases and J 1 base, leaving 6 bases between the germline ends. The CDR3 coding sequence is TGCAGTGCTAGTCCAGGGAACACTGAAGCTTTCTTT. The encoded protein is CSASPGNTEAFF.

The rearrangement uses TRBV6-6 and TRBJ1-3; no firm D call. Germline V gives CDR1 MNHNY, CDR2 SVGAGI (reference sequence). This CDR3 has 16 residues. Trimming cost V 8 bases and J 0 bases, with 17 bases left between them. The CDR3 DNA follows: TGTGCCAGCTTACTGGCAAGAGGGAGCTCTGGAAACACCATATATTTT. Amino acid sequence: CASLLARGSSGNTIYF.

The chain carries TRBV27 and TRBJ1-5; possibly TRBD1 for D (6 bases). The CDR3 is 16 residues long. Germline-derived CDR1 and CDR2 are MNHEY and SMNVEV (reference sequence). The germline V and J ends were trimmed by 6 bases and 2 bases, with 17 bases remaining between them. The CDR3 bases are TGTGCCAGCAGGCGGACGGGGGGCGCGGGCAATCAGCCCCAGCATTTT. Amino acid sequence: CASRRTGGAGNQPQHF.

The chain carries TRBV6-5 and TRBJ1-5; the D gene is possibly TRBD1 (6 bases). Germline CDR1 reads MNHEY; CDR2 reads SVGAGI. V dropped 8 bases and J dropped 4 bases, with 15 bases sitting between them. This CDR3 has 14 residues. The DNA for the CDR3 is TGTGCCAGCCAGGCAGGAAGGGGGAATCAGCCCCAGCATTTT. Its protein product is CASQAGRGNQPQHF.

The chain uses TRBV19 and TRBJ1-1; D is possibly TRBD1 (5 bases). V was shortened by 4 bases and J by 1 base, with 25 bases between the two germline ends. This CDR3 region has 19 residues. Germline lookup yields CDR1 LNHDA and CDR2 SQIVND (reference sequence). The CDR3 protein is CASSTQQLMWPQGNTEAFF. The CDR3 DNA reads as TGTGCCAGTAGTACCCAACAACTTATGTGGCCCCAGGGGAACACTGAAGCTTTCTTT.

The gene calls are TRBV6-2 or TRBV6-3 and TRBJ1-2; no firm D call. Trimming pared 6 bases from V and 8 bases from J, leaving 19 bases between. Germline CDR1 reads MNHEY; CDR2 reads SVGEGT. The CDR3 is 14 amino acids. CDR3 protein: CASSLPPSPRGYTF. The CDR3 nucleotides are TGTGCCAGCAGCCTACCCCCCAGTCCTAGAGGCTACACCTTC.

The chain is built from TRBV6-5 and TRBJ1-1; TRBD1 is a possible D gene (6 bases). The V gene's germline CDR1 is MNHEY and CDR2 SVGAGI. The V and J ends lost 6 bases and 1 base respectively, with 12 bases between them. The CDR3 length is 14 residues. The CDR3: CASSTGQTNTEAFF. The CDR3 coding sequence is TGTGCCAGCAGCACGGGACAAACGAACACTGAAGCTTTCTTT.

The chain combines TRBV27 with TRBJ2-3, with 7 bases fitting TRBD2. In germline, CDR1 is MNHEY, CDR2 SMNVEV (reference sequence). There are 15 residues in the CDR3. The junction had 8 bases not matched to a gene; V was cut back by 6 bases and J by 2 bases. The CDR3 loop reads CASSLGGRPTDTQYF. The DNA of the CDR3 is TGTGCCAGCAGCCTGGGCGGGAGACCCACAGATACGCAGTATTTT.

This clone was counted between two and nine times. The V and J genes are TRBV9 and TRBJ2-2; TRBD2 aligns across 13 bases. Per germline, CDR1 SGDLS and CDR2 YYNGEE. This CDR3 is 18 amino acids long. V gave up 4 bases and J gave up 5 bases; unmatched junction bases: 11. CDR3 region: CASSTGTSGMAGTGELFF. In nucleotides, the CDR3 is TGTGCCAGCAGCACCGGGACTAGCGGGATGGCAGGGACCGGGGAGCTGTTTTTT. Full variable domain (outside the CDR3, taken from reference TRBV9 and TRBJ2-2): DSGVTQTPKHLITATGQRVTLRCSPRSGDLSVYWYQQSLDQGLQFLIQYYNGEERAKGNILERFSAQQFPDLHSELNLSSLELGDSALYFCASSTGTSGMAGTGELFFGEGSRLTVL.

The V call is TRBV14, the J call TRBJ2-3; D remains ambiguous. Germline V lookup: CDR1 SGHDN, CDR2 FVKESK. V was shortened by 1 base and J by 1 base, with 9 bases between the two germline ends. CDR3 length: 15 amino acids. The CDR3 here is CASSQVEARTDTQYF. The CDR3, as DNA: TGTGCCAGCAGCCAAGTAGAGGCCCGCACAGATACGCAGTATTTT.

This clone occurred a few times. The rearrangement uses TRBV25-1 and TRBJ1-2, with a possible D match to TRBD1 (6 bases). This CDR3 is built from 15 residues. With 6 bases removed from V and 9 bases from J, the gap between germline ends came to 23 bases. CDR1 and CDR2 (germline): MGHDK, SYGVNS. In DNA, the CDR3 is TGTGCCAGCAGGACGGGAAGGTCAGGGGAGGGTCGCTACACCTTC. Translating gives CASRTGRSGEGRYTF.

J is TRBJ2-7 and V is TRBV6-2 or TRBV6-3, with D unresolved. The V and J ends lost 4 bases and 2 bases respectively, with 9 bases between them. CDR3 size: 13 residues. The germline gives CDR1 MNHEY, CDR2 SVGEGT. The DNA of the CDR3 is TGTGCCAGCAGTTCTAGGAGTACCTACGAGCAGTACTTC. Protein product: CASSSRSTYEQYF.

This chain links TRBV28 with TRBJ1-6, with D hard to call. Trimming shortened V by 4 bases and J by 13 bases, and 17 bases separated the two germline ends. The CDR3 consists of 14 residues. CDR1 and CDR2 (germline): MDHEN, SYDVKM. The CDR3 is CASSSGIGISPLHF. The CDR3 bases are TGTGCCAGCAGTTCGGGGATAGGAATTTCGCCCCTCCACTTT.